The 30 T cell receptor beta chains below were found in one sample sequenced in a study of T cells in Graves' hyperthyroidism and ophthalmopathy. Researchers amplified the TCR beta CDR3 regions from RNA transcripts. First-round RT-PCR of the TCR CDR3 relied on the HTBI primer set. TCRdb called the multiplex PCR reads again in MiXCR, with one record for every CDR3 protein. The sample records hundreds of thousands of distinct CDR3 sequences, roughly 15% being singletons. Sequenced: blood. All receptors derive from a man younger than 30 with Graves' ophthalmopathy.

Comment on this clonotype: The junction departs from germline at one end; a sequencing error may be responsible. The chain joins TRBV5-1 to TRBJ2-7; D possibly matches TRBD1 or TRBD2 (6 bases each). The CDR3 runs 15 residues. CDR1 and CDR2 (germline): SGHRS, YFSETQ. The CDR3 nucleotides read TGCGCCAGCAGCCTGGGGGCAGGGAGGATTTACGAGCAGTGCTTC. It codes for CASSLGAGRIYEQCF.

This clonotype was detected only a few times. The chain recombines TRBV18 with TRBJ2-1; TRBD2 is a possible D gene (6 bases). Germline CDR1 and CDR2: KGHSH and LQKENI. V lost 1 base, J lost 4 bases, and 20 bases lay in between. CDR3 length: 18 amino acids. The CDR3 DNA is TGTGCCAGCTCACCACTAGGGTGGGAGGAGATCGGATACAATGAGCAGTTCTTC. Translated, it gives CASSPLGWEEIGYNEQFF.

V is TRBV10-3 and J is TRBJ1-5, with D possibly matching TRBD1 (5 bases). CDR1 is ENHRY, CDR2 SYGVKD, per germline. Trimming cost V 2 bases and J 6 bases, with 20 bases left between them. The CDR3 has 17 amino acids. CDR3 in amino acids: CAISEGRGQGGSQPQHF. CDR3 nucleotides: TGTGCCATCAGTGAGGGTCGAGGCCAGGGAGGTTCTCAGCCCCAGCATTTT.

A note on this clonotype: A junction end diverges from the germline sequence, so it may reflect a read error. The chain employs TRBV2 and TRBJ1-2; D uncertain. This CDR3 region has 13 residues. Germline assignment: CDR1 SNHLY and CDR2 FYNNEI. The DNA for the CDR3 is TGTGTCAGCAGTGAGGACGGGAGGTATGGCTACACCTTC. Residues: CVSSEDGRYGYTF.

This sequence joins TRBV12-3 or TRBV12-4 and TRBJ1-2, with unresolved D. V gave up 5 bases and J gave up 4 bases, with 11 bases separating them. The CDR3 is 13 amino acids. CDR3 nucleotide sequence: TGTGCCAGCAGTCTAGAGCTACCCTATGGCTACACCTTC. As protein: CASSLELPYGYTF.

This clonotype was detected many times. The gene calls are TRBV6-5 and TRBJ2-3; 13 positions agree with TRBD2. The CDR3 loop spans 16 amino acids. J lost 3 bases, V lost 2 bases, and 2 bases had no gene match. Per germline, CDR1 MNHEY and CDR2 SVGAGI. The CDR3 sequence: CASSYTSGRGTDTQYF. DNA for the CDR3: TGTGCCAGCAGTTACACTAGCGGGAGGGGGACAGATACGCAGTATTTT.

V and J are TRBV9 and TRBJ2-1; 10 bases fit TRBD2. V lost 1 base and J lost 9; bases outside the gene matches: 7. The germline V gene has CDR1 SGDLS and CDR2 YYNGEE. CDR3 size: 15 residues. CDR3 sequence (DNA): TGTGCCAGCAGCGTAAGGCCTAGCGGGAGCAGTGAGCAGTTCTTC. Protein product: CASSVRPSGSSEQFF. The whole variable domain, remainder taken from reference TRBV9 and TRBJ2-1, is DSGVTQTPKHLITATGQRVTLRCSPRSGDLSVYWYQQSLDQGLQFLIQYYNGEERAKGNILERFSAQQFPDLHSELNLSSLELGDSALYFCASSVRPSGSSEQFFGPGTRLTVL.

The sample holds many counts of this clonotype. This rearrangement joins TRBV3-1 to TRBJ2-7; the match to TRBD2 covers 8 bases. Germline values: CDR1 LGHDT, CDR2 YNNKEL (reference sequence). The CDR3 has 15 amino acids. J was trimmed by 3 bases and V by 0 bases; bases with no gene match: 4. The CDR3 sequence: CASSQDPGGGYEQYF. The DNA of the CDR3 is TGTGCCAGCAGCCAAGATCCGGGAGGGGGCTACGAGCAGTACTTC.

There are many counts of this clonotype. CDR3 protein: CASSYGRLAGSTDTQYF. CDR3 nucleotide sequence: TGTGCCAGCAGTTACGGGCGACTAGCGGGGAGCACAGATACGCAGTATTTT. This chain joins TRBV6-6 and TRBJ2-3, with 11 bases lining up with TRBD2. The trim removed 2 bases at V and 0 bases at J, leaving 4 bases unmatched. Germline V gives CDR1 MNHNY, CDR2 SVGAGI (reference sequence). This CDR3 spans 17 amino acids.

On this clonotype: This may come from a read error, since a much larger clone is one base off. The J gene is TRBJ1-6, the V gene TRBV2, with TRBD1 matching over 11 bases. There are 16 residues in the CDR3. The germline CDR1 and CDR2 sequences are SNHLY and FYNNEI. The CDR3 loop reads CASSWTGGSYNSLLHF. CDR3 nucleotide sequence: TGTGCCAGCAGTTGGACAGGGGGCTCCTATAATTCACTCCTCCACTTT.

This clonotype turned up a few times. The chain links TRBV6-5 to TRBJ2-1; D is unresolved. V was clipped by 0 bases and J by 9 bases, with 6 bases between them. The germline V gene encodes CDR1 MNHEY and CDR2 SVGAGI. The length of the CDR3 is 12 residues. Written as DNA, the CDR3 is TGTGCCAGCAGTTACTCGGGAATTGAGCAGTTCTTC. This encodes CASSYSGIEQFF.

The chain couples TRBV20-1 to TRBJ2-1, with 10 bases aligning to TRBD2. The CDR3 totals 15 residues. The trim removed 4 bases at V and 8 bases at J, leaving 11 bases unmatched. Germline CDR1 reads DFQATT; CDR2 reads SNEGSKA (reference sequence). The CDR3 reads CSATERGGLLDEQFF. CDR3 nucleotides: TGCAGTGCTACGGAGCGGGGGGGCTTGTTGGATGAGCAGTTCTTC.

This clonotype was counted ten times or more. This chain joins TRBV6-6 and TRBJ2-7; no clear D gene. Germline assignment: CDR1 MNHNY and CDR2 SVGAGI (reference sequence). V gave up 0 bases and J gave up 5 bases, with 5 bases separating them. This CDR3 is built from 12 residues. The CDR3 is CASSYSRDEQYF. CDR3 coding DNA: TGTGCCAGCAGTTACTCACGGGACGAGCAGTACTTC.

This clonotype was counted ten times or more. The CDR3 nucleotides are TGCGCCAGCAGCACACCTTTACCGAACACTGAAGCTTTCTTT. Residues: CASSTPLPNTEAFF. The chain is built from TRBV5-1 and TRBJ1-1; D gene unclear. The germline V gene has CDR1 SGHRS and CDR2 YFSETQ. There are 14 residues in the CDR3. Trimming took 4 bases from V and 1 from J, leaving 11 bases between them.

The table lists this clonotype with many counts. J is TRBJ2-7 and V is TRBV7-9, with 7 bases identical to TRBD1. The CDR3 is 13 amino acids. The V segment lost 6 bases and the J segment 0 bases; nucleotides outside the gene matches: 2. Germline assignment: CDR1 SEHNR and CDR2 FQNEAQ (reference sequence). The CDR3 loop reads CASRGQLSYEQYF. In DNA form, the CDR3 reads TGTGCCAGCAGGGGACAGCTCTCCTACGAGCAGTACTTC.

This clonotype was counted between two and nine times. The chain is built from TRBV20-1 and TRBJ2-6; D gene ambiguous. Germline V gene data show CDR1 as DFQATT and CDR2 as SNEGSKA (reference sequence). V was trimmed by 0 bases and J by 1 base, leaving 7 bases between them. CDR3 length: 15 residues. The CDR3 loop reads CSARDPQSGANVLTF. CDR3 DNA: TGCAGTGCTAGAGATCCCCAGTCTGGGGCCAACGTCCTGACTTTC.

This clonotype occurred many times. The gene calls are TRBV20-1 and TRBJ2-3, with 11 bases fitting TRBD2. Germline V gene lookup returns CDR1 DFQATT and CDR2 SNEGSKA (reference sequence). V trimming: 6 bases; J trimming: 7 bases; junction bases outside the gene matches: 12. CDR3 length equals 15 residues. CDR3 sequence (DNA): TGCAGTGCGGGGGGGGGACTAGCGGAACGAAATACGCAGTATTTT. Protein product: CSAGGGLAERNTQYF.

The sample holds many counts of this clonotype. The chain couples TRBV3-1 to TRBJ2-1, with 9 nucleotides matching TRBD2. The CDR3 extends over 16 amino acids. Trimming removed 0 bases from V and 3 bases from J; junction bases left unmatched: 3. Germline lookup yields CDR1 LGHDT and CDR2 YNNKEL (reference sequence). CDR3 sequence reads: CASSQELAGFYNEQFF. The CDR3 region has the DNA TGTGCCAGCAGCCAAGAGCTAGCGGGGTTCTACAATGAGCAGTTCTTC.

This clonotype was detected a few times. This chain joins TRBV4-1 and TRBJ2-4; D not resolved. The CDR3 loop spans 14 amino acids. Trimming took off 1 base at V and 4 bases at J, with 8 bases between the two ends. Germline CDR1 MGHRA, CDR2 YSYEKL. CDR3 sequence reads: CASSQAGGKNIQYF. The CDR3 nucleotides are TGCGCCAGCAGCCAAGCCGGCGGAAAAAACATTCAGTACTTC.

This chain connects TRBV11-2 to TRBJ2-3; TRBD2 aligns across 7 bases. This CDR3 is 16 amino acids long. V was clipped by 0 bases and J by 0 bases; unmatched bases: 3. CDR1 SGHAT and CDR2 FQNNGV come from the germline V gene. This CDR3 reads CASSLDLAASTDTQYF. CDR3 nucleotides: TGTGCCAGCAGCTTAGACCTAGCGGCGAGCACAGATACGCAGTATTTT.

A few counts support this clonotype. The gene calls are TRBV11-2 and TRBJ2-1, with 9 bases that match TRBD1. The germline V gene has CDR1 SGHAT and CDR2 FQNNGV. CDR3 length: 16 amino acids. The ends lost 6 bases at V and 0 bases at J; junction bases unmatched: 6. The DNA of the CDR3 is TGTGCCAGCAGACCAGGGACAGGGCGCTCCTACAATGAGCAGTTCTTC. As protein: CASRPGTGRSYNEQFF.

This rearrangement joins TRBV12-3 or TRBV12-4 to TRBJ2-7; D gene uncertain. Trimming took 6 bases from V and 0 from J, leaving 15 bases between them. The CDR3 has 15 amino acids. The CDR3 region has the DNA TGTGCCAGCAGCCCCCCTCGGCTTACCTCCTACGAGCAGTACTTC. Translating gives CASSPPRLTSYEQYF.

In its sample, this clonotype was seen many times. The chain links TRBV7-3 to TRBJ2-5; possibly TRBD1 for D (6 bases). CDR3 length: 12 residues. V lost 5 bases to trimming and J lost 10 bases, with 14 bases between them. Germline V lookup: CDR1 SGHTA, CDR2 FQGTGA. The CDR3 bases are TGTGCCAGCAGCCAAAGGGGGACCATCCAGTACTTC. Translation: CASSQRGTIQYF.

This clonotype was seen many times. The V and J genes are TRBV6-5 and TRBJ2-3; no firm D call. With 0 bases removed from V and 1 base from J, the gap between germline ends came to 2 bases. Germline loops: CDR1 MNHEY, CDR2 SVGAGI. This CDR3 contains 13 residues. The CDR3 loop is CASSYSGTDTQYF. For the CDR3, the DNA is TGTGCCAGCAGTTACTCCGGCACAGATACGCAGTATTTT.

In its sample, this clonotype was seen many times. This sequence joins TRBV28 and TRBJ2-7; 8 bases are a match to TRBD1. The germline V gene has CDR1 MDHEN and CDR2 SYDVKM. This CDR3 spans 14 amino acids. Trimming removed 1 base from V and 6 bases from J; junction bases left unmatched: 5. CDR3 region: CASSLFGQGFEQYF. The DNA of the CDR3 is TGTGCCAGCAGTTTATTCGGACAGGGCTTCGAGCAGTACTTC.

V gene TRBV19 combines with J gene TRBJ2-6, with 9 nucleotides matching TRBD1. CDR1 and CDR2 from the germline V gene are LNHDA and SQIVND (reference sequence). The CDR3 contains 17 residues. The J segment lost 0 bases and the V segment lost 5 bases, leaving 5 bases of the junction unmatched. CDR3 protein: CASSRGQGLSGANVLTF. DNA of the CDR3: TGTGCCAGTAGTCGGGGACAGGGCCTCTCTGGGGCCAACGTCCTGACTTTC.

This clonotype was detected ten times or more. The rearrangement links TRBV11-2 to TRBJ2-5; D call uncertain. Germline CDR1 is SGHAT and CDR2 is FQNNGV. The CDR3 is made up of 16 amino acids. The germline V and J ends were trimmed by 5 bases and 0 bases, with 16 bases remaining between them. As DNA, the CDR3 is TGTGCCAGCAGCCCCGGAGCAGTTAAGTACCAAGAGACCCAGTACTTC. This encodes CASSPGAVKYQETQYF.

This clonotype occurred many times. CDR3 protein: CASSTFSGSGNEQFF. The CDR3 DNA sequence: TGTGCCAGCAGTACATTTAGCGGGAGTGGGAATGAGCAGTTCTTC. This chain connects TRBV6-1 to TRBJ2-1; 9 bases align to TRBD2. Trimming took 5 bases from V and 7 from J; bases not matched to a gene: 9. The CDR3 has 15 amino acids. Germline CDR1 is MNHNS and CDR2 is SASEGT.

This clonotype has ten or more counts. The chain carries TRBV10-1 and TRBJ2-1; 9 nucleotides agree with TRBD1. The J segment lost 4 bases and the V segment lost 2 bases, leaving 6 bases of the junction unmatched. Germline values: CDR1 WNHNN, CDR2 SYGVQD (reference sequence). This CDR3 region has 16 residues. The CDR3 region has the DNA TGCGCCAGCAGTGAGCACGGACAGGGGCCTTACAATGAGCAGTTCTTC. Amino acids: CASSEHGQGPYNEQFF.

The chain is built from TRBV4-2 and TRBJ1-3; D gene unclear. Germline V gene sequence: CDR1 LGHNA, CDR2 YNFKEQ. The ends were cut back, 0 bases at V and 2 bases at J, with 17 bases in the middle. CDR3 length: 18 amino acids. The CDR3 loop is CASSQDTGRDRTGNTIYF. In DNA form, the CDR3 reads TGTGCCAGCAGCCAAGATACCGGTAGGGATAGGACTGGAAACACCATATATTTT.